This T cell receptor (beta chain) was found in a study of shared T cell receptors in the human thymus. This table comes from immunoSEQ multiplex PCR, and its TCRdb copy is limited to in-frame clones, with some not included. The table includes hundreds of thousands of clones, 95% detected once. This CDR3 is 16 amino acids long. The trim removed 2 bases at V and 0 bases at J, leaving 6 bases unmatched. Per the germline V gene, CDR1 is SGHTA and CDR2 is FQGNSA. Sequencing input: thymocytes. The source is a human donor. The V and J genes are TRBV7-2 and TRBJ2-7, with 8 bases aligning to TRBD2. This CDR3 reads CASSLYLAGGSYEQYF. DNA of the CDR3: TGTGCCAGCAGCTTATATCTCGCGGGGGGCTCCTACGAGCAGTACTTC.